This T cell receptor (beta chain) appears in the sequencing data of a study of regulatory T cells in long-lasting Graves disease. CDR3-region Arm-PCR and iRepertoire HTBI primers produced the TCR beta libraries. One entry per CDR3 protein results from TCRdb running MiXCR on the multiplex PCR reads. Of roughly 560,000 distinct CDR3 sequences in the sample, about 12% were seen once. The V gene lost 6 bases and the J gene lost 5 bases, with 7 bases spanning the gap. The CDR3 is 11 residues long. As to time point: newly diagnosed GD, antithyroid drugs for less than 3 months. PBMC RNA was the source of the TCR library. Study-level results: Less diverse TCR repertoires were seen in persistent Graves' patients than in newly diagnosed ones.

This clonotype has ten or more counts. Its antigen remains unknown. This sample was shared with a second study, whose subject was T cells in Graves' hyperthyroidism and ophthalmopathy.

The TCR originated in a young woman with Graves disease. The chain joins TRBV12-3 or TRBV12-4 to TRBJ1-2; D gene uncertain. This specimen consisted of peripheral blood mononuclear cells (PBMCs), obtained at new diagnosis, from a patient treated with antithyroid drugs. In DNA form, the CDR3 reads TGTGCCAGCAGCGATCGGTATGGCTACACCTTC. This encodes CASSDRYGYTF.